These 14 T cell receptor beta chains share one sample of origin, sequenced in a study of blood T cell repertoires in COVID-19. TCRdb's copy holds only in-frame clones and misses some; the assay was immunoSEQ multiplex PCR. The data contain over 200,000 clones, 86% of them singletons. Sample: peripheral blood. These receptors all stem from a man of 80 years or more with acute or convalescent COVID-19.

The chain carries TRBV28 and TRBJ1-1; no reliable D call. Deletions cut 6 bases from V and 1 base from J, with 15 bases between. CDR3 length equals 15 residues. Germline values: CDR1 MDHEN, CDR2 SYDVKM. The CDR3 nucleotides read TGTGCCAGCAGCTCCTTTCAACTTCGGAACACTGAAGCTTTCTTT. Encoded protein: CASSSFQLRNTEAFF.

The J gene is TRBJ1-1, the V gene TRBV5-1; D might be TRBD1 (5 bases). This CDR3 is built from 16 residues. Trimming removed 5 bases at V and 0 bases at J, with 17 bases between. Per germline, CDR1 SGHRS and CDR2 YFSETQ. CDR3 sequence (DNA): TGCGCCAGCAGTTGGCAGGGTCGTGTCATGAACACTGAAGCTTTCTTT. It yields the protein CASSWQGRVMNTEAFF.

The chain carries TRBV29-1 and TRBJ1-2; D might be TRBD1 (6 bases). Germline V lookup: CDR1 SQVTM, CDR2 ANQGSEA. The CDR3 is 11 residues long. The CDR3: CSGGGSDGYTF. CDR3 nucleotides: TGCTCGGGGGGCGGTTCGGATGGCTACACCTTC.

The V gene is TRBV14, the J gene TRBJ2-2; TRBD1 is a possible D gene (5 bases). The CDR3 is 17 amino acids. Trimming shortened V by 2 bases and J by 0 bases, and 13 bases separated the two germline ends. Germline V gives CDR1 SGHDN, CDR2 FVKESK. The CDR3 DNA reads as TGTGCCAGCAGCCAAAGTGTGCAGGGATCGAACACCGGGGAGCTGTTTTTT. It is translated as CASSQSVQGSNTGELFF.

The table lists this clone with a few counts. The chain recombines TRBV5-1 with TRBJ2-5; tentatively, D is TRBD1 (5 bases). Germline CDR1 reads SGHRS; CDR2 reads YFSETQ. V was trimmed by 2 bases and J by 2 bases, leaving 13 bases between them. CDR3 size: 15 residues. CDR3 nucleotides: TGCGCCAGCAGCTTCATACGACAGAGACAAGAGACCCAGTACTTC. Translated, it gives CASSFIRQRQETQYF.

This clone was counted a single time. The V gene is TRBV27, the J gene TRBJ2-1; 8 bases align to TRBD2. The CDR3 contains 14 residues. Germline loops: CDR1 MNHEY, CDR2 SMNVEV (reference sequence). Trimming took 6 bases from V and 2 from J; bases not matched to a gene: 3. CDR3 bases: TGTGCCAGCAGGGCGGGAGGCCCCTACAATGAGCAGTTCTTC. It encodes CASRAGGPYNEQFF.

This clone appeared once. The chain couples TRBV7-8 to TRBJ2-1, with 11 nucleotides matching TRBD2. Germline V gives CDR1 SGHVS, CDR2 FQNEAQ. The CDR3 contains 17 residues. Germline trimming cut 6 bases from V and 1 base from J; bases unmatched to any gene: 8. The CDR3 protein is CASRGAGTSGSYNEQFF. The CDR3 DNA is TGTGCCAGCAGAGGCGCCGGGACTAGCGGTTCCTACAATGAGCAGTTCTTC.

Remarks on this clone: The same CDR3 also results from other DNA sequences found in this sample. CDR3 in DNA: TGTGCCAGTAGTACTAGGGACAGCGGATATCAGCCCCAGCATTTT. Translated: CASSTRDSGYQPQHF. The genes are TRBV19 and TRBJ1-5; 7 nucleotides agree with TRBD1. This CDR3 spans 15 amino acids. Germline V CDR1 and CDR2: LNHDA, SQIVND (reference sequence). The junction had 8 bases not matched to a gene; V was cut back by 4 bases and J by 5 bases.

The rearrangement uses TRBV6-5 and TRBJ2-2, with D unresolved. The CDR3 contains 16 residues. Germline CDR1 and CDR2: MNHEY and SVGAGI. The germline V and J ends were trimmed by 2 bases and 1 base, with 11 bases remaining between them. The CDR3 spells CASSYTQTLNTGELFF. In nucleotides, the CDR3 is TGTGCCAGCAGTTACACACAGACATTGAACACCGGGGAGCTGTTTTTT.

This rearrangement joins TRBV4-3 to TRBJ2-1, with 8 bases aligning to TRBD2. V dropped 1 base and J dropped 7; count of bases not matched to a gene: 9. The CDR3 is 16 residues long. Germline lookup yields CDR1 LGHNA and CDR2 YSLEER. As DNA, the CDR3 is TGCGCCAGCAGCCAAGCTCCAGCGGGACTAGGGAATGAGCAGTTCTTC. This sequence encodes CASSQAPAGLGNEQFF.

V and J are TRBV7-8 and TRBJ2-6; no clear D. The germline V gene has CDR1 SGHVS and CDR2 FQNEAQ. V was shortened by 2 bases and J by 0 bases, with 5 bases between the two germline ends. The CDR3 has 15 residues. CDR3 sequence reads: CASSLFRSGANVLTF. The CDR3 DNA reads TGTGCCAGCAGCTTATTTCGCTCTGGGGCCAACGTCCTGACTTTC. Complete variable domain (other parts from reference TRBV7-8 and TRBJ2-6): GAGVSQSPRYKVAKRGQDVALRCDPISGHVSLFWYQQALGQGPEFLTYFQNEAQLDKSGLPSDRFFAERPEGSVSTLKIQRTQQEDSAVYLCASSLFRSGANVLTFGAGSRLTVL.

V is TRBV4-3 and J is TRBJ2-1; D is unclear. CDR3 length equals 14 residues. CDR1 and CDR2 (germline): LGHNA, YSLEER. V was shortened by 4 bases and J by 9 bases, with 16 bases between the two germline ends. The CDR3 DNA reads TGCGCCAGCAGCCCCCAAATGGCCGAAATTGAGCAGTTCTTC. Amino acid sequence: CASSPQMAEIEQFF.

The J gene is TRBJ1-5, the V gene TRBV3-1 (or the pseudogene TRBV3-2); perhaps TRBD1 as D (6 bases). Germline loops: CDR1 LGHDT, CDR2 YNNKEL (reference sequence). The CDR3 loop spans 15 amino acids. The V end lost 4 bases, the J end lost 3 bases, and 13 bases lay between the germline ends. The CDR3 coding sequence is TGTGCCAGCAGCCGTACGACAGGCCCCAATCAGCCCCAGCATTTT. Translating it yields CASSRTTGPNQPQHF.

In this sample, this clone turned up a few times. The CDR3 here is CASSESTGGSQETQYF. CDR3 sequence (DNA): TGCGCCAGCAGTGAGTCGACGGGAGGGTCGCAAGAGACCCAGTACTTC. The chain employs TRBV10-1 and TRBJ2-5; 8 bases line up with TRBD2. Germline assignment: CDR1 WNHNN and CDR2 SYGVQD (reference sequence). This CDR3 region has 16 residues. Trimming at V came to 0 bases and at J to 2 bases, leaving 5 bases not matched to a gene.